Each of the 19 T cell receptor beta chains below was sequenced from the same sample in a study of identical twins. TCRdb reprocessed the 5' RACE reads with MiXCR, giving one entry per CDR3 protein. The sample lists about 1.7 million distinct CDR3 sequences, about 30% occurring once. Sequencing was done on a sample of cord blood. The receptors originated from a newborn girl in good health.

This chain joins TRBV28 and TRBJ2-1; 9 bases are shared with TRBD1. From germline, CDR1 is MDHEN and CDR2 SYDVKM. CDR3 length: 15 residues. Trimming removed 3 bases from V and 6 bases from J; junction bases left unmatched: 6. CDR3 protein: CASSFLGTGINEQFF. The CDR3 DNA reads TGTGCCAGCAGTTTCCTCGGGACAGGGATCAATGAGCAGTTCTTC.

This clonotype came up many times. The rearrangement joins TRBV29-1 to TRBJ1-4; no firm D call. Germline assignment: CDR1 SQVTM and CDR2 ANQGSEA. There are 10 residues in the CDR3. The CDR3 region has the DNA TGCGGTGGGGTGGGTGAAAAACTGTTTTTT. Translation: CGGVGEKLFF.

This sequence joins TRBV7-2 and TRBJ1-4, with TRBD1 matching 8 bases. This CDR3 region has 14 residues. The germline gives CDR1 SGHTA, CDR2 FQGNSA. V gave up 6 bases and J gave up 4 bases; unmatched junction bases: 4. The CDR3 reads CASRQDRVNEKLFF. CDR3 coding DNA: TGTGCCAGCAGACAGGACAGGGTTAATGAAAAACTGTTTTTT.

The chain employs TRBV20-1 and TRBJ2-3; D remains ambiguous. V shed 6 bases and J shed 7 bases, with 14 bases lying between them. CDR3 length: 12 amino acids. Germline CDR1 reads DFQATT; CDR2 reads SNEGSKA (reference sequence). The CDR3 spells CSADGQAYTQYF. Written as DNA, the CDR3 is TGCAGTGCGGACGGGCAAGCTTATACGCAGTATTTT.

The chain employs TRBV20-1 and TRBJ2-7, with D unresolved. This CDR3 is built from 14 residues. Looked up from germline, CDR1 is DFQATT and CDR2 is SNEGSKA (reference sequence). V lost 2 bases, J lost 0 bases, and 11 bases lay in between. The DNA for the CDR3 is TGCAGTGCTAGAACGGCGGAAAGCTCCTACGAGCAGTACTTC. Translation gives CSARTAESSYEQYF.

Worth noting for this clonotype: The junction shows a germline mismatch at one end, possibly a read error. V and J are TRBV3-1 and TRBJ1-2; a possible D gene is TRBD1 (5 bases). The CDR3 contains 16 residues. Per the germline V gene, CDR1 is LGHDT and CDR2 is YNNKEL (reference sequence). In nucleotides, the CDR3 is TGTGCCATCAGCCCATGGCGGGACCGACTTAACTATGGCTACACCTTC. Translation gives CAISPWRDRLNYGYTF.

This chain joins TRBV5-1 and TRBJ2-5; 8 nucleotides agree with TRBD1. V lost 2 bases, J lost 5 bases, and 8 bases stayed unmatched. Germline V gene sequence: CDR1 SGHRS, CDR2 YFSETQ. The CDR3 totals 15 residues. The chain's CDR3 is CASSFRTGMLETQYF. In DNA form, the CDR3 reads TGCGCCAGCAGCTTCAGGACAGGGATGTTGGAGACCCAGTACTTC. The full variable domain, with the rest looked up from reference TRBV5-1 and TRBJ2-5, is KAGVTQTPRYLIKTRGQQVTLSCSPISGHRSVSWYQQTPGQGLQFLFEYFSETQRNKGNFPGRFSGRQFSNSRSEMNVSTLELGDSALYLCASSFRTGMLETQYFGPGTRLLVL.

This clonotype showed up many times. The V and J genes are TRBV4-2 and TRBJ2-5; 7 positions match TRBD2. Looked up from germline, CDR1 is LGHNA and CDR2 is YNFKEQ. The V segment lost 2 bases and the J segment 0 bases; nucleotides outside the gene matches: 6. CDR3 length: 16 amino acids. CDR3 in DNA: TGTGCCAGCAGCCAAAATCCGGGGGGTTACCAAGAGACCCAGTACTTC. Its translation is CASSQNPGGYQETQYF.

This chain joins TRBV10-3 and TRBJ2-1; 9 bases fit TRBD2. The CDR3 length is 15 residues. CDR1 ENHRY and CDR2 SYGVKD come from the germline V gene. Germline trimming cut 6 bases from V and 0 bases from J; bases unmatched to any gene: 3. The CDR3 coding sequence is TGTGCCATCAGGGGTAGCGGGGGCTCCTACAATGAGCAGTTCTTC. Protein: CAIRGSGGSYNEQFF.

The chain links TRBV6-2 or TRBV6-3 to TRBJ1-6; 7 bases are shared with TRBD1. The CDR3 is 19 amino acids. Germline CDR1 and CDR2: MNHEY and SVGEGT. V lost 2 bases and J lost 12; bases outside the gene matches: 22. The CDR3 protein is CASSYPDRGLTGKVLPLHF. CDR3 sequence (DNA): TGTGCCAGCAGTTACCCCGACCGCGGACTGACAGGGAAGGTTTTACCCCTCCACTTT.

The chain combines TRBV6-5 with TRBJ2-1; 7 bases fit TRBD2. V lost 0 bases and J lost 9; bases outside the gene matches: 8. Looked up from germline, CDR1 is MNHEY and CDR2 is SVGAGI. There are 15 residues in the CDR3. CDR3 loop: CASSYSDRGRGEQFF. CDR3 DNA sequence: TGTGCCAGCAGTTACTCGGACCGCGGGAGAGGTGAGCAGTTCTTC.

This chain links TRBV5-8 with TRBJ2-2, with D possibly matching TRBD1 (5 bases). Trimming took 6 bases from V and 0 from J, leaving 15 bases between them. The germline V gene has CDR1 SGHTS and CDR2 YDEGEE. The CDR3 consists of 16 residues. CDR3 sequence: CASIFWGGANTGELFF. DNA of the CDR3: TGTGCCAGCATTTTCTGGGGCGGCGCGAACACCGGGGAGCTGTTTTTT. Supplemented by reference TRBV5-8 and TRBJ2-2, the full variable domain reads EAGVTQSPTHLIKTRGQQATLRCSPISGHTSVYWYQQALGLGLQFLLWYDEGEERNRGNFPPRFSGRQFPNYSSELNVNALELEDSALYLCASIFWGGANTGELFFGEGSRLTVL.

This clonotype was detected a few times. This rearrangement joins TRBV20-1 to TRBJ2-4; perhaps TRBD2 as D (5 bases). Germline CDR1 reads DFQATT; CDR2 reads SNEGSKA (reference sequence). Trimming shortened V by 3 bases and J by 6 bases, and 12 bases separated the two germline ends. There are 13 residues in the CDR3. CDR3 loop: CSASGEQRNIQYF. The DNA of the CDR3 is TGCAGTGCTAGTGGGGAGCAGAGAAACATTCAGTACTTC.

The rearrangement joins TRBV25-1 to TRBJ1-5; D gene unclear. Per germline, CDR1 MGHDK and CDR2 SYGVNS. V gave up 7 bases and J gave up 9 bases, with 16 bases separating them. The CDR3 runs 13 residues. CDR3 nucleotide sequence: TGTGCCAGCACCGCCTCTTTTGGTGGGCCCCAGCATTTT. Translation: CASTASFGGPQHF.

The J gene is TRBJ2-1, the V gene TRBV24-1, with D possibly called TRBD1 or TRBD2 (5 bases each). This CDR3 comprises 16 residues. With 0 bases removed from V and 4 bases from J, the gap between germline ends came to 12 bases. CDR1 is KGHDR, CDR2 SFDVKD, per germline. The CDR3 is CATSDLGDGPYNEQFF. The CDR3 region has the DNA TGTGCCACCAGTGATTTGGGGGACGGACCATACAATGAGCAGTTCTTC.

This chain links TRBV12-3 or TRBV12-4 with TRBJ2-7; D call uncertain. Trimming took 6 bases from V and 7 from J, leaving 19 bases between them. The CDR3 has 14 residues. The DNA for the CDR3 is TGTGCCAGCAGACCCCCTTTCTCATACAATGAGCAGTACTTC. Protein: CASRPPFSYNEQYF.

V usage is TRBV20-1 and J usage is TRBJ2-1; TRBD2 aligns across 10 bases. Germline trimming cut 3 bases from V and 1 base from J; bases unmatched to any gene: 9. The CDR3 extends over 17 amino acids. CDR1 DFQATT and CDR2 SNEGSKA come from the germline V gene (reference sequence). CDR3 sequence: CSARTSGRAGSYNEQFF. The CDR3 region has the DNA TGCAGTGCTAGGACTAGCGGGCGGGCCGGTTCCTACAATGAGCAGTTCTTC.

This CDR3 is CASSQVSRIGEQYF. The CDR3 DNA sequence: TGTGCCAGCAGCCAAGTCAGTAGAATCGGCGAGCAGTACTTC. The chain carries TRBV14 and TRBJ2-4; D is ambiguous. The end of the DNA is better explained by TRBJ2-7, so the J call may be wrong. The CDR3 spans 14 residues. Germline loops: CDR1 SGHDN, CDR2 FVKESK.

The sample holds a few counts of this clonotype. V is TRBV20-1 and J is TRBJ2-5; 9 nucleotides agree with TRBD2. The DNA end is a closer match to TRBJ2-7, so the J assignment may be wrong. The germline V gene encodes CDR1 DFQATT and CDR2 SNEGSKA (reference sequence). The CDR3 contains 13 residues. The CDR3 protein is CSASQGGGDEQYF. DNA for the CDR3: TGCAGTGCTTCCCAAGGCGGGGGGGACGAGCAGTACTTC.